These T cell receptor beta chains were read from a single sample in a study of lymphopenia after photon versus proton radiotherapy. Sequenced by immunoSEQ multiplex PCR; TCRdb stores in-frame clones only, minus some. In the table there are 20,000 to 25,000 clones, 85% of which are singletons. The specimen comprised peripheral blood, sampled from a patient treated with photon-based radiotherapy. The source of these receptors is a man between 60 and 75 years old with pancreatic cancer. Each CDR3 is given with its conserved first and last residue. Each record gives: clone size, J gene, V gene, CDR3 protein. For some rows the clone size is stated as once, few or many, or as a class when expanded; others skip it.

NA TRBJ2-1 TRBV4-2 CASSQDWSESYNEQFF
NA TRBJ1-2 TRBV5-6 CASEPRTGGKWYGYTF
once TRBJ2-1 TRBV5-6 CASSLDGTGDEQFF
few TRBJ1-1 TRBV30 CAWSVRDTEAFF
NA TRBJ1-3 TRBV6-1 CASSEAGGQGLYTIYF
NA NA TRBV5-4 CASSLEVSYEQYF
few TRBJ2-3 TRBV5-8 CASSDVRPLTDTQYF
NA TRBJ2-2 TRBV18 CASSRTANTGELFF
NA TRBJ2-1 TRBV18 CASSPPPAVEQFF
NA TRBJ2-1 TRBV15 CATSRGSGEVFSTYNEQFF
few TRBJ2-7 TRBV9 CASSVEPGVPSQYF
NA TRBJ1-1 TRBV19 CASSRQGENTEAFF
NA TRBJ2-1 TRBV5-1 CASTSGGANEQFF
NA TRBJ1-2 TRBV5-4 CASSLGQAYDGGYTF
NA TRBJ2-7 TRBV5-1 CASREGDYEQYF
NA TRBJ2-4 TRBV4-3 CASSQDRAAKNIQYF
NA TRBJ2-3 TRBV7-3 CASSLETSDADTQYF
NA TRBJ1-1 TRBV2 CASSEERMNTEAFF
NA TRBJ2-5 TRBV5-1 CASSLAGGQETQYF
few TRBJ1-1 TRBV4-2 CASSPRGALNTEAFF
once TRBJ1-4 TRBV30 CAWSPGTGREKLFF
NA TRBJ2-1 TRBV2 CASGTDVGRMGHINEQFF
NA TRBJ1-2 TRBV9 CASSVAGGAGGYTF
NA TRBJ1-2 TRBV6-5 CASRQGWEYGYTF
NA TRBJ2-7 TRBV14 CASSQGVGWTPHYEQYF
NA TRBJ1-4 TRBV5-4 CASSTKQSRNEKLFF
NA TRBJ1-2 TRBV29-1 CSVHTANYGYTF
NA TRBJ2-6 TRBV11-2 CASSLRTGANVLTF
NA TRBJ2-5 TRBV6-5 CASSTLGGLETQYF
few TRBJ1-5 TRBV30 CAWSSGKNQPQHF
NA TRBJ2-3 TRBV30 CAWSPGTYTDTQYF
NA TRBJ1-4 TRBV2 CASDELLGDGPWFF
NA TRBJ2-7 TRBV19 CASSIDRGDEQYF
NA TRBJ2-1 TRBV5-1 CASSLEARANEQFF
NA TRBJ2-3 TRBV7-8 CASSFLAGEGTQYF
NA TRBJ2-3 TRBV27 CASSLSPDWTDTQYF
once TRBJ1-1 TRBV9 CASSGWVNTEAFF
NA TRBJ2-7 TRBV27 CASSFGSPYEQYF
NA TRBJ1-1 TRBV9 CASKRDGEAFF
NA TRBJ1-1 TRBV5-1 CASSLEWVDTEAFF
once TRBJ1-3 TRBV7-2 CASSPHKTGDRSGNTIYF
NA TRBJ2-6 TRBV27 CASSSPLSGGGGSSGANVLTF
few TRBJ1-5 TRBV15 CATSRPGVGNPNQPQHF
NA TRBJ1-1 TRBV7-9 CASSDRTGANAFF
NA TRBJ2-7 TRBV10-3 CAISVLRSGSYEQYF
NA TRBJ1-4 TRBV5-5 CASSPRATNEKLFF
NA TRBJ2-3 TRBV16 CASSQFGDTQYF
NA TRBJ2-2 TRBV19 CASSISGVTGELFF
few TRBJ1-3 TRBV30 CAWSPGGGNTIYF
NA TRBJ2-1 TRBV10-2 CATTGTTYNEQFF
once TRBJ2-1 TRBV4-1 CASSQEWPGQGADNEQFF